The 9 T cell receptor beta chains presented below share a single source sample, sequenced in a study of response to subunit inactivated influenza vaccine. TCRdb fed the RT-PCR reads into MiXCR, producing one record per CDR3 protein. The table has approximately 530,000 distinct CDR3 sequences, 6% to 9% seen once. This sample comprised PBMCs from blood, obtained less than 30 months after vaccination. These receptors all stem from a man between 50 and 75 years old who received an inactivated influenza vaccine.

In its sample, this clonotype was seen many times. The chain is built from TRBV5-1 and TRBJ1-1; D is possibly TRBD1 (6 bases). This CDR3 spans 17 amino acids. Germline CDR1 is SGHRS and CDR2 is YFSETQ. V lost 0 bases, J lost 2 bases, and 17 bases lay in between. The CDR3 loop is CASSLEFAGARNTEAFF. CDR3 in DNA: TGCGCCAGCAGCTTGGAGTTTGCAGGGGCGCGTAACACTGAAGCTTTCTTT.

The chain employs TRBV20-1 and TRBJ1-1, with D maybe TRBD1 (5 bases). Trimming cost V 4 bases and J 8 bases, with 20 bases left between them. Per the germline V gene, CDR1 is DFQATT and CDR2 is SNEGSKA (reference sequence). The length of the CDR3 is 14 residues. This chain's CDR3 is CSAIRRGARGEAFF. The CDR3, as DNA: TGCAGTGCTATACGACGAGGGGCCCGGGGAGAAGCTTTCTTT.

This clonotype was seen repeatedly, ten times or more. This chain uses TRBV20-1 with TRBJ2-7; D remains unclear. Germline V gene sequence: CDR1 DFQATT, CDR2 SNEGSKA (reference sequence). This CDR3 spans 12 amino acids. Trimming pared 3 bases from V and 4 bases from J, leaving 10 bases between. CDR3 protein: CSAREGPYEQYF. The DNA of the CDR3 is TGCAGTGCTAGGGAAGGCCCGTACGAGCAGTACTTC.

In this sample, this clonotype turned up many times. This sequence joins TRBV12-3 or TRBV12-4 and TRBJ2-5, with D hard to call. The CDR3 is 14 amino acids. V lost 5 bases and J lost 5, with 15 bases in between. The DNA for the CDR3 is TGTGCCAGCAGTCTAGGACCGAAGAGGGAGACCCAGTACTTC. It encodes CASSLGPKRETQYF.

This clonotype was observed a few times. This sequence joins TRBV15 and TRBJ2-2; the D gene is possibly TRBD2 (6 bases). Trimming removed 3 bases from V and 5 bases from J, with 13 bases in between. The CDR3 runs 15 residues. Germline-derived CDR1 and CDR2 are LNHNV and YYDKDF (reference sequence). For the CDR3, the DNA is TGTGCCACCAGCAGGCCAGTGGAGGGGACCGGGGAGCTGTTTTTT. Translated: CATSRPVEGTGELFF.

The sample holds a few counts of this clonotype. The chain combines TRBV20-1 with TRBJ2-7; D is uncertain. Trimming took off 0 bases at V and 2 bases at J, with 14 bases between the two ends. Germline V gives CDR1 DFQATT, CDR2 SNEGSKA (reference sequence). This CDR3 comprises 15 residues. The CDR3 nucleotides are TGCAGTGCTAGAGATCCTAGGCATCTACCCTACGAGCAGTACTTC. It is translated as CSARDPRHLPYEQYF.

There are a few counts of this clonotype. The CDR3 DNA reads TGCAGTGCTAGAGCAGGGGGCAGGAACACTGAAGCTTTCTTT. Amino acids: CSARAGGRNTEAFF. The gene calls are TRBV20-1 and TRBJ1-1, with 8 nucleotides matching TRBD1. The CDR3 covers 14 residues. The V gene's germline CDR1 is DFQATT and CDR2 SNEGSKA (reference sequence). J was trimmed by 1 base and V by 1 base; bases with no gene match: 2.

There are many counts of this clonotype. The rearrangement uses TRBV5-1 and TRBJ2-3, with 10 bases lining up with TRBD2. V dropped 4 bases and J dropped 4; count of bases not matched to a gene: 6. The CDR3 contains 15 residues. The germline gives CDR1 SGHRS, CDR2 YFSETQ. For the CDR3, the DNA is TGCGCCAGCAGCCCTAGCGGGAGATCTTCAGATACGCAGTATTTT. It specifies CASSPSGRSSDTQYF. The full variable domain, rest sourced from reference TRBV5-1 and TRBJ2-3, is KAGVTQTPRYLIKTRGQQVTLSCSPISGHRSVSWYQQTPGQGLQFLFEYFSETQRNKGNFPGRFSGRQFSNSRSEMNVSTLELGDSALYLCASSPSGRSSDTQYFGPGTRLTVL.

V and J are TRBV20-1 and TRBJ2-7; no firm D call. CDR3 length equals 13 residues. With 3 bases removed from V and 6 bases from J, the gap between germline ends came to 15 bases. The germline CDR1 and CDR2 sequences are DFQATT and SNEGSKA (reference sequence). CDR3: CSASPIYFSEQYF. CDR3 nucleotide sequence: TGCAGTGCTAGCCCCATTTACTTCTCCGAGCAGTACTTC.